Reported below is one T cell receptor (beta chain). Mismatch with germline at one junction end may stem from a read error. The sample belongs to a study of blood T cell repertoires in COVID-19. Whole-study context: Samples of COVID-19 (acute and convalescent) were obtained from the United States, Italy and Spain. Nucleic acid was either cDNA or gDNA, and it came from T cells, B-cell-depleted T cells, or PBMCs.

It was during active infection that Seattle patients were enrolled and then longitudinally followed. In the source study's methods: Amplification of reference gene primers was used by the study to estimate nucleated cell counts. TCRdb's table, derived via immunoSEQ multiplex PCR, lists solely in-frame clones and lacks some. Clonal size and the V and J genes are those of that table, whereas D and trimming came from the DNA. The profile shows about 160,000 clones, roughly 85% of them singletons. CDR3 length: 15 residues. CDR1 and CDR2 from the germline V gene are SNHLY and FYNNEI. This chain connects TRBV2 to TRBJ2-1; 11 nucleotides match TRBD2. This TCR was recovered from a woman aged 45 to 65 with COVID-19, enrolled during active disease. The specimen sequenced was peripheral blood. The CDR3 reads CASSGLAGGYSEQFF. The CDR3 nucleotides are TGTGCCAGCAGTGGCTTAGCGGGGGGGTACAGTGAGCAGTTCTTC.